Each of the 27 T cell receptor beta chains below was sequenced from the same sample in a study of control samples from healthy donors and cancer patients (dated by TCRdb to about 2020). Library preparation used the immunoSEQ multiplex PCR assay. The clones in this table, taken by TCRdb from immuneACCESS, are in-frame only. Not every clone is retained; where verified, under half of the shortfall comes from an unresolved V gene, and the cause of the rest is unknown. Recorded for this sample are 70,000 to 100,000 clones; roughly 90% of them occurred a single time. The leading ten clones occupy 1.9% of the sample. The sample was PBMCs. Receptor source: an older woman with head and neck cancer.

The chain recombines TRBV5-1 with TRBJ1-6, with 7 bases lining up with TRBD1. CDR3 length: 15 amino acids. Germline lookup yields CDR1 SGHRS and CDR2 YFSETQ. Unmatched junction bases numbered 8, after V lost 4 bases and J lost 7 bases. The CDR3 protein is CASSLRDSTNSPLHF. The DNA of the CDR3 is TGCGCCAGCAGCCTCCGGGACAGCACAAATTCACCCCTCCACTTT.

This chain's CDR3 is CASSPPGAGRTYEQYF. Here the CDR3 DNA reads TGTGCCAGCAGCCCGCCGGGAGCGGGTCGAACCTACGAGCAGTACTTC. V usage is TRBV7-2 and J usage is TRBJ2-7; weak D call: TRBD2 (6 bases). Germline V gene sequence: CDR1 SGHTA, CDR2 FQGNSA. CDR3 length equals 16 residues. The ends were cut back, 5 bases at V and 2 bases at J, with 19 bases in the middle.

The V call is TRBV19, the J call TRBJ2-2; D might be TRBD2 (5 bases). The V end was cut by 1 base, the J end by 5 bases, with 14 bases between. Germline lookup yields CDR1 LNHDA and CDR2 SQIVND (reference sequence). The CDR3 sequence is 16 residues long. The CDR3 nucleotides read TGTGCCAGTAGTATAGCCCCTAGCCTGGGGACCGGGGAGCTGTTTTTT. This encodes CASSIAPSLGTGELFF.

The V gene is TRBV28, the J gene TRBJ2-2, with unresolved D. Germline V CDR1 and CDR2: MDHEN, SYDVKM. V lost 8 bases, J lost 5 bases, and 12 bases lay in between. This CDR3 has 13 amino acids. The CDR3: CASGRQTTGELFF. The CDR3 DNA reads TGTGCCAGCGGCCGGCAGACGACCGGGGAGCTGTTTTTT.

The chain links TRBV18 to TRBJ2-2, with TRBD1 matching over 9 bases. Germline V gives CDR1 KGHSH, CDR2 LQKENI. V was clipped by 8 bases and J by 5 bases; unmatched bases: 12. The CDR3 is made up of 16 amino acids. The CDR3 loop reads CASPDVQGARTGELFF. CDR3 in DNA: TGTGCCAGCCCGGATGTACAGGGGGCGAGGACCGGGGAGCTGTTTTTT.

This clone was counted only a few times. In DNA, the CDR3 is TGTGCCAGTAGTATACAGGAGTTCTCTGAAGCTTTCTTT. This encodes CASSIQEFSEAFF. The V and J genes are TRBV19 and TRBJ1-1, with D uncertain. The germline gives CDR1 LNHDA, CDR2 SQIVND (reference sequence). The CDR3 loop spans 13 amino acids. V lost 2 bases to trimming and J lost 6 bases, with 10 bases between them.

This chain connects TRBV6-2 or TRBV6-3 to TRBJ2-7; D gene unclear. Germline CDR1 reads MNHEY; CDR2 reads SVGEGT. V was clipped by 5 bases and J by 4 bases, with 15 bases between them. This CDR3 is 14 amino acids long. The CDR3 is CASSTRQGAYEQYF. The DNA for the CDR3 is TGTGCCAGCAGTACCCGACAAGGAGCTTACGAGCAGTACTTC.

This clone was recorded a few times. The chain recombines TRBV7-3 with TRBJ2-7, with a possible D match to TRBD1 (6 bases). This CDR3 contains 13 residues. In germline, CDR1 is SGHTA, CDR2 FQGTGA. V gave up 5 bases and J gave up 6 bases, with 14 bases separating them. CDR3 residues: CASSENRVSEQYF. DNA of the CDR3: TGTGCCAGCAGCGAGAACAGGGTTAGCGAGCAGTACTTC.

This clone was counted between two and nine times. The genes are TRBV6-5 and TRBJ1-5, with a tentative D call TRBD1 (5 bases). Germline CDR1 MNHEY, CDR2 SVGAGI. The CDR3 is made up of 15 amino acids. With 8 bases removed from V and 0 bases from J, the gap between germline ends came to 14 bases. The CDR3 sequence: CASGGIGYSNQPQHF. In nucleotides, the CDR3 is TGTGCCAGCGGGGGGATAGGTTATAGCAATCAGCCCCAGCATTTT.

CDR3 DNA sequence: TGTGCCAGCAGCCCGAGCGGGAGGCGCGACACCGGGGAGCTGTTTTTT. It is translated as CASSPSGRRDTGELFF. The V call is TRBV5-6, the J call TRBJ2-2, with 9 bases that match TRBD2. The V gene's germline CDR1 is SGHDT and CDR2 YYEEEE. This CDR3 has 16 residues. Trimming took 4 bases from V and 3 from J; bases not matched to a gene: 7.

V gene TRBV7-2 combines with J gene TRBJ2-3; tentative D call: TRBD1 (6 bases). Germline CDR1 reads SGHTA; CDR2 reads FQGNSA. V lost 4 bases and J 0 bases, leaving 11 bases between the germline ends. The CDR3 has 15 amino acids. The CDR3 coding sequence is TGTGCCAGCAGCTCCGACAGGACCAGCACAGATACGCAGTATTTT. Encoded protein: CASSSDRTSTDTQYF.

In the case of this clone: The sample has other DNA sequences that encode this CDR3 too. This chain joins TRBV6-5 and TRBJ2-1; 12 bases fit TRBD2. The CDR3 length is 15 residues. Germline CDR1 reads MNHEY; CDR2 reads SVGAGI. J gave up 4 bases and V 4 bases, and 2 bases lay outside the gene matches. CDR3 DNA: TGTGCCAGCAGTTCCGGGACTAGCGGGTACAATGAGCAGTTCTTC. It translates to CASSSGTSGYNEQFF.

This chain links TRBV19 with TRBJ2-1; D remains ambiguous. The germline V gene encodes CDR1 LNHDA and CDR2 SQIVND (reference sequence). The CDR3 length is 12 residues. Trimming took 5 bases from V and 10 from J, leaving 12 bases between them. CDR3 in amino acids: CASSAVLSEQFF. In DNA, the CDR3 is TGTGCCAGTAGTGCGGTCCTATCGGAGCAGTTCTTC.

CDR3 DNA: TGTGCCAGCAGCTTTCAATCAACTAATGAAAAACTGTTTTTT. It yields the protein CASSFQSTNEKLFF. V usage is TRBV7-2 and J usage is TRBJ1-4; D gene unclear. The germline gives CDR1 SGHTA, CDR2 FQGNSA. V dropped 3 bases and J dropped 0 bases, with 5 bases sitting between them. CDR3 length: 14 residues.

This chain links TRBV11-2 with TRBJ2-2; TRBD2 agrees at 7 bases. Trimming cost V 5 bases and J 6 bases; bases outside gene matches: 6. Germline assignment: CDR1 SGHAT and CDR2 FQNNGV. This CDR3 comprises 14 residues. CDR3 coding DNA: TGTGCCAGCAGCCGCGGGAGTACGGCCGGGGAGCTGTTTTTT. Translated, it gives CASSRGSTAGELFF.

The gene calls are TRBV6-1 and TRBJ1-6; D perhaps matches TRBD1 (6 bases). CDR3 length: 16 residues. V lost 4 bases to trimming and J lost 4 bases, with 14 bases between them. Germline lookup yields CDR1 MNHNS and CDR2 SASEGT. CDR3 DNA sequence: TGTGCCAGCAGTGTTCCACAGGGCCTTTATAATTCACCCCTCCACTTT. Amino acid sequence: CASSVPQGLYNSPLHF.

The gene calls are TRBV18 and TRBJ2-7, with D possibly being TRBD1 (5 bases). The V gene's germline CDR1 is KGHSH and CDR2 LQKENI. Trimming cost V 6 bases and J 4 bases, with 10 bases left between them. The CDR3 has 12 residues. The CDR3 loop reads CASSQGMYEQYF. The CDR3 DNA follows: TGTGCCAGCTCGCAGGGAATGTACGAGCAGTACTTC.

This clone appeared once. The junction differs from germline at one of its ends, possibly a read error. The J gene is TRBJ2-2, the V gene TRBV7-7; 9 bases are shared with TRBD1. This CDR3 is built from 14 residues. Germline loops: CDR1 SSHAT, CDR2 FNYEAQ (reference sequence). The CDR3 DNA reads TGTGCTAGCAGCCCGGACAGGGGCCCCGGGGAGCTGTTTTTT. Amino acids: CASSPDRGPGELFF.

Turning to this clone: Other DNA sequences in this sample translate to the same CDR3. The chain couples TRBV5-1 to TRBJ2-3; 13 bases map to TRBD2. Germline trimming cut 0 bases from V and 3 bases from J; bases unmatched to any gene: 4. The germline V gene encodes CDR1 SGHRS and CDR2 YFSETQ. The CDR3 has 17 amino acids. Written as DNA, the CDR3 is TGCGCCAGCAGCTTGGAGGGACTAGCGGGATTTACAGATACGCAGTATTTT. Translation gives CASSLEGLAGFTDTQYF. The full variable domain, in which reference TRBV5-1 and TRBJ2-3 provide the parts outside the CDR3, is KAGVTQTPRYLIKTRGQQVTLSCSPISGHRSVSWYQQTPGQGLQFLFEYFSETQRNKGNFPGRFSGRQFSNSRSEMNVSTLELGDSALYLCASSLEGLAGFTDTQYFGPGTRLTVL.

The chain links TRBV11-2 to TRBJ2-1, with 10 bases fitting TRBD2. Germline V CDR1 and CDR2: SGHAT, FQNNGV. Trimming cost V 6 bases and J 2 bases; bases outside gene matches: 13. The CDR3 spans 18 residues. The CDR3 DNA reads as TGTGCCAGCAGACTCTATGGGACTAGCGCCACGACCTACAATGAGCAGTTCTTC. Amino acids: CASRLYGTSATTYNEQFF. Supplemented by reference TRBV11-2 and TRBJ2-1, the full variable domain reads EAGVAQSPRYKIIEKRQSVAFWCNPISGHATLYWYQQILGQGPKLLIQFQNNGVVDDSQLPKDRFSAERLKGVDSTLKIQPAKLEDSAVYLCASRLYGTSATTYNEQFFGPGTRLTVL.

The rearrangement links TRBV7-9 to TRBJ2-1; 9 nucleotides line up with TRBD2. V was clipped by 0 bases and J by 8 bases; unmatched bases: 8. CDR1 is SEHNR, CDR2 FQNEAQ, per germline (reference sequence). There are 16 residues in the CDR3. The CDR3 DNA follows: TGTGCCAGCAGCTTAGCGTTGGCGGGAGGGCCATATGAGCAGTTCTTC. Translated: CASSLALAGGPYEQFF.

The chain uses TRBV7-2 and TRBJ2-7, with D possibly TRBD1 on 6 matching bases. Germline V CDR1 and CDR2: SGHTA, FQGNSA. The CDR3 covers 14 residues. The V end lost 5 bases, the J end lost 2 bases, and 13 bases lay between the germline ends. This CDR3 is CASSKRDTPYEQYF. In DNA, the CDR3 is TGTGCCAGCAGCAAAAGGGACACCCCCTACGAGCAGTACTTC.

This sequence joins TRBV7-8 and TRBJ1-1, with D perhaps matching TRBD1 (5 bases). V dropped 5 bases and J dropped 5 bases, with 18 bases sitting between them. This CDR3 contains 15 residues. Germline V gene data show CDR1 as SGHVS and CDR2 as FQNEAQ. In DNA form, the CDR3 reads TGTGCCAGCAGCCCAAACAGAGCAGGGAAAACTGAAGCTTTCTTT. Protein: CASSPNRAGKTEAFF.

The CDR3 reads CASSPYRAGSDEQYF. DNA of the CDR3: TGTGCCAGCAGCCCGTACAGGGCGGGCAGTGACGAGCAGTACTTC. The V and J genes are TRBV5-8 and TRBJ2-7; the D gene is possibly TRBD1 (6 bases). This CDR3 region has 15 residues. The germline gives CDR1 SGHTS, CDR2 YDEGEE. With 4 bases removed from V and 5 bases from J, the gap between germline ends came to 19 bases.

V gene TRBV30 combines with J gene TRBJ2-3, with TRBD1 as a possible D gene (5 bases). Germline V CDR1 and CDR2: GTSNPN, SVGIG (reference sequence). The CDR3 is 15 amino acids. Trimming took 4 bases from V and 1 from J, leaving 15 bases between them. The CDR3 coding sequence is TGTGCCTGGACGCTAGGACCACAGGGCACAGATACGCAGTATTTT. It specifies CAWTLGPQGTDTQYF.

The J gene is TRBJ2-7, the V gene TRBV7-8, with 10 bases matching TRBD2. Germline V CDR1 and CDR2: SGHVS, FQNEAQ. V gave up 3 bases and J gave up 0 bases; unmatched junction bases: 5. This CDR3 has 16 amino acids. The CDR3 DNA follows: TGTGCCAGCAGCTTTAGACCTAGCGGGAGCTCCTACGAGCAGTACTTC. Encoded protein: CASSFRPSGSSYEQYF.

The count of this clone is one. The rearrangement joins TRBV9 to TRBJ2-2, with D perhaps TRBD2 (5 bases). The V end was cut by 4 bases, the J end by 6 bases, with 7 bases between. The CDR3 totals 12 residues. The V gene's germline CDR1 is SGDLS and CDR2 YYNGEE. Here the CDR3 reads CASSTLAGELFF. The CDR3 DNA follows: TGTGCCAGCAGCACACTAGCCGGGGAGCTGTTTTTT.